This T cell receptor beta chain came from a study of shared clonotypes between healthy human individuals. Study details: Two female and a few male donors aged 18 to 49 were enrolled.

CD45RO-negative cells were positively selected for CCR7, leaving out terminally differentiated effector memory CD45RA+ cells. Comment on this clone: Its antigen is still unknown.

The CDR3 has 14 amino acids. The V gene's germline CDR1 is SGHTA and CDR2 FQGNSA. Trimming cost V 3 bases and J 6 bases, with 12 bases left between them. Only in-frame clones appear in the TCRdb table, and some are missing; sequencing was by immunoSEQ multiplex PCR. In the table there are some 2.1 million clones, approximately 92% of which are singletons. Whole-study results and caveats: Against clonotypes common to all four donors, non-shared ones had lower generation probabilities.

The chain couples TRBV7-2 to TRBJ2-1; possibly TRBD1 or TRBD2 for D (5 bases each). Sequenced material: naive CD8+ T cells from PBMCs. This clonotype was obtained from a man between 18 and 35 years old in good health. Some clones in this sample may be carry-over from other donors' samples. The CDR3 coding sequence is TGTGCCAGCAGCTTCGGGGCCCTCCCCAATGAGCAGTTCTTC. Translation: CASSFGALPNEQFF.